Listed below are T cell receptor beta chains from one sample, sequenced in a study of neurological immune-mediated disorders. TCRdb redid the calling of the 5' RACE reads with MiXCR, one entry per CDR3 protein. This sample has tens of thousands of distinct CDR3 sequences; over 12% occur once, and the top ten carry over 20%. The sequenced material came from PBMCs. These receptors all come from a woman in her fifties or sixties with HTLV-1-associated myelopathy (HAM/TSP). The CDR3 runs from the conserved cysteine through the conserved F or W. D genes are given only for firm matches. The listing skips clone size in some rows; elsewhere it reads once, few, many or a size class.

CDR3nt	CDR3aa	d_gene	abundance	len	v_gene	j_gene
TGTGCCAGCAGCAACGAGGGCCGGTCTATAGATGAGCAGTTCTTC	CASSNEGRSIDEQFF	NA	many	15	TRBV11-2	TRBJ2-1
TGTGCCAGCAGCACGGGGGGACAGATCCAAGAGACCCAGTACTTC	CASSTGGQIQETQYF	NA	many	15	TRBV7-9	TRBJ2-5
TGTGCCAGCAGCAAACAGGGGTGTTGGAACACTGAAGCTTTCTTT	CASSKQGCWNTEAFF	NA	many	15	TRBV21-1	TRBJ1-1
TGTGCCAGCAGTACCGACAGGGGGGAGTCCTACGAGCAGTACTTC	CASSTDRGESYEQYF	TRBD1	many	15	TRBV2	TRBJ2-7
TGCGCCAGCAGCCATCCGATTGGGACCTGGACGCGGAGACTTTATAATTCACCCCTCCACTTT	CASSHPIGTWTRRLYNSPLHF	NA	many	21	TRBV4-1	TRBJ1-6
TGTGCCAGCAGTCCCTCCAGGACAGGCAATCAGCCCCAGCATTTT	CASSPSRTGNQPQHF	NA	few	15	TRBV2	TRBJ1-5
TGCAGCGTTCAGGGACAGGGGAACACCGGGGAGCTGTTTTTT	CSVQGQGNTGELFF	TRBD1	many	14	TRBV29-1	TRBJ2-2
TGTGCCAGCAGCCAAAACCCGACAGGGGGCAAGATAGGACACACCTTC	CASSQNPTGGKIGHTF	TRBD1	few	16	TRBV14	TRBJ1-2
TGTGCCAGCAGCCAAGAAGGTAGCGGGGGGGATACGCAGTATTTT	CASSQEGSGGDTQYF	TRBD2	many	15	TRBV4-2	TRBJ2-3
TGTGCCAGCAGCTTTGGACAGTTAGAGCAGTTCTTC	CASSFGQLEQFF	NA	many	12	TRBV6-1	TRBJ2-1
TGTGCCAGCATTTACGGATTAGCGGGGGGGCCCGGGGAGCTGTTTTTT	CASIYGLAGGPGELFF	TRBD2	once	16	TRBV6-2/TRBV6-3	TRBJ2-2
TGTGCCAGCAGGGTCGGACAGTTAAGCACCGGGGAGCTGTTTTTT	CASRVGQLSTGELFF	NA	NA	15	TRBV6-1	TRBJ2-2
TGCAGTGCTCTCCTAGACAGGGGGCAACAGCCCCAGCATTTT	CSALLDRGQQPQHF	TRBD1	many	14	TRBV20-1	TRBJ1-5
TGTGCCAGCAGTGATGGGACCTCTGGAAACACCATATATTTT	CASSDGTSGNTIYF	NA	many	14	TRBV25-1	TRBJ1-3
TGTGCCAGCAGTCTGATTGACGGGGCCAACGTCCTGACTTTC	CASSLIDGANVLTF	NA	NA	14	TRBV12-3/TRBV12-4	TRBJ2-6
TGTGCCAGCCGTTGGGGCGGGGACACAGATACGCAGTATTTT	CASRWGGDTDTQYF	NA	many	14	TRBV10-3	TRBJ2-3
TGTGCCAGCAGGCGGACAGTATCTACGCAGTATTTT	CASRRTVSTQYF	NA	many	12	TRBV12-3/TRBV12-4	TRBJ2-3
TGCGCCAGCCACCGGGACAGTTCTTCTTCTTATGGCTACACCTTC	CASHRDSSSSYGYTF	TRBD1	many	15	TRBV5-1	TRBJ1-2
TGTGCCAGCAGTTGGGGGGCCGGTGAAAAACTGTTTTTT	CASSWGAGEKLFF	NA	many	13	TRBV12-3/TRBV12-4	TRBJ1-4
TGTGCCAGCAGCCAATCCGGGACAGGGGGCAATCAGCCCCAGCATTTT	CASSQSGTGGNQPQHF	TRBD1	many	16	TRBV12-3/TRBV12-4	TRBJ1-5
TGCGCCAGCAGTGAGAGGAACCGGGGAATCAATCAGCCCCAGCATTTT	CASSERNRGINQPQHF	NA	NA	16	TRBV10-2	TRBJ1-5
TGCAGTGCTAGAGCGAGAAATGAGCAGTTCTTC	CSARARNEQFF	NA	many	11	TRBV20-1	TRBJ2-1
TGCAGCGTTGACCCGACAGGGCGGATGAACACTGAAGCTTTCTTT	CSVDPTGRMNTEAFF	TRBD1	many	15	TRBV29-1	TRBJ1-1
TGCGCCAGCAGCCCTGGACAATACAATGAGCAGTTCTTC	CASSPGQYNEQFF	NA	many	13	TRBV5-1	TRBJ2-1
TGCGCCAGCAGCCTACAAGGGGACGGACCCACCAGTGAAGCTTTCTTT	CASSLQGDGPTSEAFF	NA	many	16	TRBV5-1	TRBJ1-1
TGCAGTGCTGTCCCAGGGTGGGGGGACTATGGCTACACCTTC	CSAVPGWGDYGYTF	NA	NA	14	TRBV20-1	TRBJ1-2
TGCAGTGCCATCCTTCCGACAGGGCCTATTATGGATTCACCCCTCCACTTT	CSAILPTGPIMDSPLHF	TRBD1	many	17	TRBV20-1	TRBJ1-6
TGTGCCATCAGTGACGGGGAGCTAGCGGGGGGAACCGACTACAATGAGCAGTTCTTC	CAISDGELAGGTDYNEQFF	TRBD2	many	19	TRBV10-3	TRBJ2-1